One TCR beta chain is described in this entry. This entry is derived from a study of blood T cell repertoires in COVID-19. Overall study context: Italy, Spain and the United States were the sources of the convalescent and acute COVID-19 samples. The analysed material was cDNA or gDNA that came from T cells, B-cell-depleted T cells, or PBMCs.

The CDR3 totals 15 residues. The germline gives CDR1 SGHRS, CDR2 YFSETQ. V shed 0 bases and J shed 4 bases, with 13 bases lying between them. Source study methods: Reference gene primers were amplified, and this amplification served to estimate nucleated cell counts. Only in-frame clones appear in the TCRdb table, and some are missing; sequencing was by immunoSEQ multiplex PCR. The D gene and trimming were derived from the DNA, and the V and J assignments and clone size from that table. This sample has some 210,000 clones; 80% occur once, and the top ten carry about 4.5%. Individuals aged roughly 18 to 95 years were recruited from 20 to 25 US areas.

Sequenced sample: PBMCs or T cells enriched from blood (not recorded which). The chain employs TRBV5-1 and TRBJ1-1; D gene ambiguous. The origin of this receptor is a man under 40 with acute COVID-19. The CDR3 DNA is TGCGCCAGCAGCTTGGAAACTTCAGGAATCACTGAAGCTTTCTTT. Residues: CASSLETSGITEAFF.